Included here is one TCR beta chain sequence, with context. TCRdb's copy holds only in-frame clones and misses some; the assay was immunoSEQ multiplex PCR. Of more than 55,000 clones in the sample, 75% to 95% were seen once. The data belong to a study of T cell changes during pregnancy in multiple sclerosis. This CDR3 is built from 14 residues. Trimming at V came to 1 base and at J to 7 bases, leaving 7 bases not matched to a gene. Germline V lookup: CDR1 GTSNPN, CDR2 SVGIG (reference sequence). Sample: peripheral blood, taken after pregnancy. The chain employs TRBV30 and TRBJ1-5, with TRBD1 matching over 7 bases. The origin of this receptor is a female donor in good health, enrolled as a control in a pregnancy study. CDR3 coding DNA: TGTGCCTGGAGTGGACAGGGTGTATGGCAGCCCCAGCATTTT. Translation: CAWSGQGVWQPQHF.